This T cell receptor (beta chain) originates from a study of OX40 agonist ivuxolimab in advanced cancers. Trimming cost V 5 bases and J 3 bases, with 13 bases left between them. Looked up from germline, CDR1 is MNHEY and CDR2 is SVGAGI. The CDR3 loop spans 14 amino acids. Profiled with immunoSEQ multiplex PCR; TCRdb holds only in-frame clones, not every one. The table shows approximately 70,000 clones, with approximately 90% occurring only once. The material was CD4+ or CD8+ T cells sorted from blood, obtained in a trial of the OX40 agonist ivuxolimab. The gene calls are TRBV6-5 and TRBJ1-1; no firm D call. This receptor was obtained from an adult with an advanced solid tumor such as melanoma, head and neck, liver or kidney cancer. The CDR3 DNA follows: TGTGCCAGCAGTCCGGCGGGGTCCTACACTGAAGCTTTCTTT. Protein product: CASSPAGSYTEAFF.